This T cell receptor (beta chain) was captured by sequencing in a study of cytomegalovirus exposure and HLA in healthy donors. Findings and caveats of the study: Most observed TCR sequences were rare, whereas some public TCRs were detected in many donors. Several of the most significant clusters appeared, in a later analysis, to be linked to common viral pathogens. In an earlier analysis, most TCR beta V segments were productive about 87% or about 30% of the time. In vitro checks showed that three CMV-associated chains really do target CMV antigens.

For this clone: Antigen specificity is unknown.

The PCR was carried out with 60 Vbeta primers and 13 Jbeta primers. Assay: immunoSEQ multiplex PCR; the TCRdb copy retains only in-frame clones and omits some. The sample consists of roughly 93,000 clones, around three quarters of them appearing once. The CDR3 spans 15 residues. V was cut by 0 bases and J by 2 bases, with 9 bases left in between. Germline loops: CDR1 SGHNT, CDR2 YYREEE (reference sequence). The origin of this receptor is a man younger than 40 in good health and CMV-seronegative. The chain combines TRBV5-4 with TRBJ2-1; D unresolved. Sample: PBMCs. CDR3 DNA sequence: TGTGCCAGCAGCTTGGATAGTAACCCCTACAATGAGCAGTTCTTC. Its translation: CASSLDSNPYNEQFF.